The sequence of this T cell receptor beta chain was determined in a study of early T cells in non-severe SARS-CoV-2 infection. Across the whole study: Unpaired chains resulted from sequencing bulk RNA of unsorted whole blood. Study-level points and caveats: VDJdb-based matching was biased toward anti-spike CD8 responses and missed private and CD4 specificities.

Individual cDNA molecules were tagged with unique molecular identifiers, the study reported. One entry per CDR3 protein results from TCRdb running MiXCR on the 5' RACE reads. The sample carries 25,000 to 35,000 distinct CDR3 sequences, about 5.7% recorded once. Germline V gene data show CDR1 as LGHNA and CDR2 as YSLEER. V lost 0 bases and J lost 0, with 11 bases in between. CDR3 size: 17 residues. This clonotype came up many times. Its target is not known. The rearrangement uses TRBV4-3 and TRBJ2-2; D is uncertain. The sample was whole blood. The TCR was taken from an adult who was a healthcare worker with PCR-confirmed SARS-CoV-2 infection or an uninfected control (not recorded which). The CDR3 sequence: CASSQDRWNANTGELFF. For the CDR3, the DNA is TGCGCCAGCAGCCAAGATCGTTGGAACGCGAACACCGGGGAGCTGTTTTTT.